The 28 T cell receptor beta chains in this list originate from one sample, sequenced in a study of blood T cell repertoires in COVID-19. TCRdb's table, derived via immunoSEQ multiplex PCR, lists solely in-frame clones and lacks some. The top ten clones hold about 4.1% of a sample with tens of thousands of clones, 90% to 95% of them seen once. Sample: peripheral blood. These receptors came from a human donor with active COVID-19. The donor label of this sample is uncertain.

The chain employs TRBV16 and TRBJ2-1; TRBD2 matches at 7 bases. Looked up from germline, CDR1 is KGHSY and CDR2 is FQNENV. The CDR3 loop spans 15 amino acids. Germline trimming cut 4 bases from V and 0 bases from J; bases unmatched to any gene: 3. Here the CDR3 DNA reads TGTGCCAGCAGCCGGGAGGGTACCTCCTACAATGAGCAGTTCTTC. Amino acid sequence: CASSREGTSYNEQFF.

This clone was observed a few times. This chain links TRBV4-1 with TRBJ1-6; D is ambiguous. The germline V and J ends were trimmed by 1 base and 9 bases, with 13 bases remaining between them. Germline loops: CDR1 MGHRA, CDR2 YSYEKL. CDR3 length equals 15 residues. This CDR3 reads CASSQGPGDFSPLHF. The DNA of the CDR3 is TGCGCCAGCAGCCAAGGCCCTGGAGATTTTTCACCCCTCCACTTT.

The chain is built from TRBV11-2 and TRBJ2-1; TRBD2 might be the D (5 bases). Looked up from germline, CDR1 is SGHAT and CDR2 is FQNNGV. The CDR3 is 15 residues long. V was trimmed by 3 bases and J by 4 bases, leaving 13 bases between them. CDR3 bases: TGTGCCAGCAGCTTTGAATGGAGCGGTTACAATGAGCAGTTCTTC. It encodes CASSFEWSGYNEQFF. The full variable domain, rest sourced from reference TRBV11-2 and TRBJ2-1, is EAGVAQSPRYKIIEKRQSVAFWCNPISGHATLYWYQQILGQGPKLLIQFQNNGVVDDSQLPKDRFSAERLKGVDSTLKIQPAKLEDSAVYLCASSFEWSGYNEQFFGPGTRLTVL.

V and J are TRBV19 and TRBJ2-5; D possibly corresponds to TRBD2 (7 bases). The CDR3 is 12 residues long. Trimming took 7 bases from V and 5 from J, leaving 11 bases between them. CDR1 and CDR2 (germline): LNHDA, SQIVND (reference sequence). CDR3: CASKQGGETQYF. Written as DNA, the CDR3 is TGTGCCAGTAAACAGGGAGGGGAGACCCAGTACTTC. Full variable domain (rest looked up from reference TRBV19 and TRBJ2-5): DGGITQSPKYLFRKEGQNVTLSCEQNLNHDAMYWYRQDPGQGLRLIYYSQIVNDFQKGDIAEGYSVSREKKESFPLTVTSAQKNPTAFYLCASKQGGETQYFGPGTRLLVL.

The rearrangement joins TRBV19 to TRBJ2-2; 9 bases are a match to TRBD1. Unmatched junction bases numbered 6, after V lost 7 bases and J lost 3 bases. CDR1 LNHDA and CDR2 SQIVND come from the germline V gene (reference sequence). CDR3 size: 15 residues. The CDR3 is CASTPGDRDTGELFF. The DNA for the CDR3 is TGTGCCAGTACTCCGGGGGACAGGGACACCGGGGAGCTGTTTTTT.

This sequence joins TRBV6-5 and TRBJ1-1; 9 positions agree with TRBD1. Looked up from germline, CDR1 is MNHEY and CDR2 is SVGAGI. The CDR3 is 15 amino acids. J gave up 5 bases and V 5 bases, and 9 bases lay outside the gene matches. In DNA, the CDR3 is TGTGCCAGCAGTAGATACGGGACAGGGAGGACTGAAGCTTTCTTT. Amino acids: CASSRYGTGRTEAFF.

This clone was recorded only once. The CDR3 DNA follows: TGTGCCAGCAGTTTCGGGACAGGGGGTTTTGGGAGCAATCAGCCCCAGCATTTT. Its translation is CASSFGTGGFGSNQPQHF. The rearrangement links TRBV27 to TRBJ1-5; the match to TRBD1 covers 11 bases. Germline-derived CDR1 and CDR2 are MNHEY and SMNVEV (reference sequence). V shed 3 bases and J 1 base; nucleotides not matched to a gene: 8. The CDR3 spans 18 residues.

The chain links TRBV5-1 to TRBJ2-1; weak D call: TRBD2 (6 bases). Germline V gene lookup returns CDR1 SGHRS and CDR2 YFSETQ. V was pared by 3 bases and J by 4 bases, with 17 bases between. The CDR3 runs 16 residues. The CDR3 DNA is TGCGCCAGCAGCTGGGTTATCCGCGGGGATTACAATGAGCAGTTCTTC. Its translation is CASSWVIRGDYNEQFF.

The chain links TRBV18 to TRBJ2-7, with 8 bases lining up with TRBD2. Germline values: CDR1 KGHSH, CDR2 LQKENI. The CDR3 sequence is 13 residues long. V lost 8 bases to trimming and J lost 0 bases; unmatched junction nucleotides: 3. The CDR3 coding sequence is TGTGCCAGCCGGGGGGGACCCTCCTACGAGCAGTACTTC. Its protein product is CASRGGPSYEQYF.

CDR3 in DNA: TGTGCCAGCAGCGACGGGACAGGGGATCAGCCCCAGCATTTT. Protein: CASSDGTGDQPQHF. The chain recombines TRBV5-6 with TRBJ1-5, with 10 bases that match TRBD1. The V and J ends lost 4 bases and 5 bases, in that order; junction bases with no gene match: 3. Germline CDR1 reads SGHDT; CDR2 reads YYEEEE. The CDR3 is made up of 14 amino acids.

The chain has TRBV7-2 and TRBJ2-5, with 10 bases that match TRBD2. Germline V gives CDR1 SGHTA, CDR2 FQGNSA. The CDR3 is 15 amino acids. Unmatched junction bases numbered 6, after V lost 3 bases and J lost 5 bases. The CDR3 DNA follows: TGTGCCAGCAGCTTGAGCGGGAGGGCCCTGGAGACCCAGTACTTC. Its protein product is CASSLSGRALETQYF.

The chain joins TRBV6-5 to TRBJ2-1; D is possibly TRBD1 (5 bases). Trimming stripped 6 bases from V and 5 bases from J, with 14 bases between. The CDR3 contains 14 residues. Germline V gives CDR1 MNHEY, CDR2 SVGAGI. CDR3 nucleotides: TGTGCCAGCAGCCGAGGACAAGTACACAATGAGCAGTTCTTC. Translation gives CASSRGQVHNEQFF.

The rearrangement joins TRBV6-5 to TRBJ1-2; no clear D gene. The CDR3 totals 13 residues. With 8 bases removed from V and 8 bases from J, the gap between germline ends came to 18 bases. Germline-derived CDR1 and CDR2 are MNHEY and SVGAGI. CDR3 DNA sequence: TGTGCCAGCGAGGGAGACGGGTTTGGGGGCTACACCTTC. Encoded protein: CASEGDGFGGYTF.

The chain couples TRBV16 to TRBJ2-5; D perhaps matches TRBD2 (6 bases). Trimming took off 4 bases at V and 7 bases at J, with 19 bases between the two ends. In germline, CDR1 is KGHSY, CDR2 FQNENV. CDR3 length equals 15 residues. CDR3 region: CASSRAGSYIGTQYF. The CDR3 bases are TGTGCCAGCAGCCGCGCCGGGAGCTACATTGGGACCCAGTACTTC.

The V and J genes are TRBV2 and TRBJ1-1; D possibly corresponds to TRBD1 (6 bases). This CDR3 has 13 amino acids. In germline, CDR1 is SNHLY, CDR2 FYNNEI. V shed 4 bases and J shed 4 bases, with 10 bases lying between them. The CDR3 loop is CASSVRGGTEAFF. The DNA for the CDR3 is TGTGCCAGCAGTGTCAGGGGTGGCACTGAAGCTTTCTTT.

This clone was seen only a few times. The gene calls are TRBV3-1 (or the pseudogene TRBV3-2) and TRBJ1-5; TRBD1 might be the D (6 bases). The germline CDR1 and CDR2 sequences are LGHDT and YNNKEL (reference sequence). CDR3 length equals 14 residues. The germline V and J ends were trimmed by 0 bases and 9 bases, with 12 bases remaining between them. CDR3 DNA: TGTGCCAGCAGCCAAGAAACAGGGAACCCGCCCCAGCATTTT. It is translated as CASSQETGNPPQHF.

This chain connects TRBV9 to TRBJ2-1; possible D gene TRBD2, 6 bases. The CDR3 runs 15 residues. The V and J ends lost 0 bases and 2 bases respectively, with 9 bases between them. Germline V gene lookup returns CDR1 SGDLS and CDR2 YYNGEE. CDR3 region: CASSVGRRAYNEQFF. CDR3 nucleotides: TGTGCCAGCAGCGTAGGCCGGAGGGCCTACAATGAGCAGTTCTTC.

This sequence joins TRBV7-2 and TRBJ2-7; D unclear. Germline V gene lookup returns CDR1 SGHTA and CDR2 FQGNSA. Deletions cut 5 bases from V and 0 bases from J, with 11 bases between. The CDR3 contains 14 residues. This CDR3 is CASSQTQASYEQYF. CDR3 sequence (DNA): TGTGCCAGCAGCCAAACCCAGGCCTCCTACGAGCAGTACTTC.

The V and J genes are TRBV14 and TRBJ1-3; TRBD1 is a possible D gene (6 bases). Germline loops: CDR1 SGHDN, CDR2 FVKESK. The CDR3 covers 17 residues. V lost 4 bases, J lost 3 bases, and 19 bases lay in between. Here the CDR3 DNA reads TGTGCCAGCAGCCTAGCTGAGACAGGACGTTTTGGAAACACCATATATTTT. Its translation: CASSLAETGRFGNTIYF.

This chain links TRBV19 with TRBJ1-2; unclear D gene. Germline V CDR1 and CDR2: LNHDA, SQIVND (reference sequence). The V end lost 6 bases, the J end lost 7 bases, and 12 bases lay between the germline ends. This CDR3 is built from 12 residues. CDR3 residues: CASSLPPGGYTF. CDR3 nucleotide sequence: TGTGCCAGTAGCTTACCCCCCGGTGGCTACACCTTC.

Concerning this clone itself: A junction end diverges from the germline sequence, so it may reflect a read error. Other DNA sequences from this sample encode an identical CDR3 as well. The chain has TRBV3-1 (or the pseudogene TRBV3-2) and TRBJ2-5, with D perhaps matching TRBD2 (7 bases). Germline loops: CDR1 LGHDT, CDR2 YNNKEL (reference sequence). The CDR3 has 17 residues. The chain's CDR3 is CASSQAGGGRLQETQYF. The CDR3 coding sequence is TGTGCTAGCAGCCAAGCTGGGGGGGGCCGACTCCAAGAGACCCAGTACTTC.

The J gene is TRBJ2-1, the V gene TRBV13; 8 nucleotides match TRBD1. There are 14 residues in the CDR3. V trimming: 6 bases; J trimming: 9 bases; junction bases outside the gene matches: 10. Germline lookup yields CDR1 PRHDT and CDR2 FYEKMQ (reference sequence). The CDR3 sequence is CASSLQGALSEQFF. CDR3 nucleotide sequence: TGTGCCAGCAGTCTCCAGGGGGCTCTTAGTGAGCAGTTCTTC.

This sequence joins TRBV11-2 and TRBJ2-3; no clear D. The CDR3 runs 17 residues. Trimming removed 0 bases from V and 3 bases from J, with 16 bases in between. Germline CDR1 and CDR2: SGHAT and FQNNGV. Here the CDR3 reads CASSLDSTPIRTDTQYF. In DNA form, the CDR3 reads TGTGCCAGCAGCTTAGACTCGACACCCATTAGGACAGATACGCAGTATTTT.

Comments on this clone: One junction end does not reproduce the germline sequence, and a read error may be involved. CDR3: CASSLDGAGAINF. CDR3 bases: TGTGCCAGCAGCTTAGATGGCGCGGGGGCTATTAACTTC. The V and J genes are TRBV11-2 and TRBJ2-4, with a possible D match to TRBD2 (7 bases). The CDR3 has 13 residues. Germline values: CDR1 SGHAT, CDR2 FQNNGV.

This clone was seen a single time. This chain joins TRBV11-2 and TRBJ2-3; D uncertain. Germline assignment: CDR1 SGHAT and CDR2 FQNNGV. The V end was cut by 4 bases, the J end by 2 bases, with 7 bases between. The CDR3 is made up of 13 amino acids. CDR3 nucleotide sequence: TGTGCCAGCAGCTACTCCCCCACAGATACGCAGTATTTT. Translation gives CASSYSPTDTQYF. The full variable domain, rest sourced from reference TRBV11-2 and TRBJ2-3, is EAGVAQSPRYKIIEKRQSVAFWCNPISGHATLYWYQQILGQGPKLLIQFQNNGVVDDSQLPKDRFSAERLKGVDSTLKIQPAKLEDSAVYLCASSYSPTDTQYFGPGTRLTVL.

This chain connects TRBV15 to TRBJ2-5, with 10 nucleotides matching TRBD1. Germline V gene lookup returns CDR1 LNHNV and CDR2 YYDKDF (reference sequence). This CDR3 comprises 16 residues. Trimming removed 1 base from V and 4 bases from J; junction bases left unmatched: 6. CDR3 sequence (DNA): TGTGCCACCAGCAGAGGACAGGGGGCGTCGAGAGAGACCCAGTACTTC. Its translation: CATSRGQGASRETQYF. The whole variable domain, remainder taken from reference TRBV15 and TRBJ2-5, is DAMVIQNPRYQVTQFGKPVTLSCSQTLNHNVMYWYQQKSSQAPKLLFHYYDKDFNNEADTPDNFQSRRPNTSFCFLDIRSPGLGDTAMYLCATSRGQGASRETQYFGPGTRLLVL.

V gene TRBV6-2 or TRBV6-3 combines with J gene TRBJ1-1; D call uncertain. The CDR3 runs 13 residues. V was pared by 2 bases and J by 7 bases, with 11 bases between. The germline V gene has CDR1 MNHEY and CDR2 SVGEGT. The CDR3 here is CASSYLQSGEAFF. The CDR3 bases are TGTGCCAGCAGTTACCTTCAAAGCGGTGAAGCTTTCTTT.

The V gene is TRBV6-5, the J gene TRBJ2-7; 7 bases fit TRBD2. The CDR3 runs to 15 residues. Germline assignment: CDR1 MNHEY and CDR2 SVGAGI. Unmatched junction bases numbered 7, after V lost 2 bases and J lost 3 bases. The CDR3 here is CASSYTASGVYEQYF. Written as DNA, the CDR3 is TGTGCCAGCAGTTACACCGCTAGCGGCGTCTACGAGCAGTACTTC.